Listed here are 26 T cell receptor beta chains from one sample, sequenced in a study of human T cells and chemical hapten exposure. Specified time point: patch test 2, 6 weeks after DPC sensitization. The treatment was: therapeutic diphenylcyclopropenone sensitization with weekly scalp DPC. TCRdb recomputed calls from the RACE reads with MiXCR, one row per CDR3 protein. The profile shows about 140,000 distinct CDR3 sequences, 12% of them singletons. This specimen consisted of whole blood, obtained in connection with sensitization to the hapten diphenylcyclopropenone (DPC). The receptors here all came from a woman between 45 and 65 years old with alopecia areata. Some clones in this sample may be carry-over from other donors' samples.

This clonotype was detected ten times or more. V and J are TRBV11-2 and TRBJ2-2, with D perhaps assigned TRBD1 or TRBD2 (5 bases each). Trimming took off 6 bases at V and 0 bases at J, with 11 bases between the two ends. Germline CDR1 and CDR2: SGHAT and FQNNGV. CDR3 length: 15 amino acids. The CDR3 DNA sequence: TGTGCCAGCAGACCCGGGACGACGAACACCGGGGAGCTGTTTTTT. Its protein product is CASRPGTTNTGELFF.

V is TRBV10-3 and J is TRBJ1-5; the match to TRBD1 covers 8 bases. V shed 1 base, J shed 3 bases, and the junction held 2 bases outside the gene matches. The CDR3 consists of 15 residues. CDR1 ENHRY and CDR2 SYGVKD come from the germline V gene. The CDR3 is CAISEYRGNNQPQHF. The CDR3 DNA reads TGTGCCATCAGTGAGTACAGGGGGAACAATCAGCCCCAGCATTTT.

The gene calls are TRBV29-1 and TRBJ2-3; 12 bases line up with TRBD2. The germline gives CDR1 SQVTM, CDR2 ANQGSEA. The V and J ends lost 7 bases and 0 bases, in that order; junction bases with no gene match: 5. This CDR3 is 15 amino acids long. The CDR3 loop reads CSAGLAGLSTDTQYF. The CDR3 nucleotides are TGCAGCGCCGGACTAGCGGGACTTAGCACAGATACGCAGTATTTT.

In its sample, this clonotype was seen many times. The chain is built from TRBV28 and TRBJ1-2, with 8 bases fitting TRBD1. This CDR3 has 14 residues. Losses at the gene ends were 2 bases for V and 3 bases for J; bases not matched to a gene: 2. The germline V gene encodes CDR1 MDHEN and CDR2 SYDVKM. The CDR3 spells CASSLAGGDYGYTF. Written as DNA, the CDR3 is TGTGCCAGCAGTTTAGCAGGGGGCGACTATGGCTACACCTTC.

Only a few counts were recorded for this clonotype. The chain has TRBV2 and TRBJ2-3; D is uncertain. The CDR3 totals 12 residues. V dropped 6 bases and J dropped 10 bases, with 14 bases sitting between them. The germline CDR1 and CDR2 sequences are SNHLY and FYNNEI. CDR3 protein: CASRPDRFAQYF. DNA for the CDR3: TGTGCCAGCAGGCCCGATCGGTTTGCGCAGTATTTT.

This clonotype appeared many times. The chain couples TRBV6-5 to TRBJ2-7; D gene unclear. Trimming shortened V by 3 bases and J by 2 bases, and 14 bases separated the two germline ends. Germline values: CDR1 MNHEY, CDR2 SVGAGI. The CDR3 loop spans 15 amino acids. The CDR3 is CASSYGPASTYEQYF. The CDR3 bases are TGTGCCAGCAGTTATGGCCCGGCCAGTACCTACGAGCAGTACTTC.

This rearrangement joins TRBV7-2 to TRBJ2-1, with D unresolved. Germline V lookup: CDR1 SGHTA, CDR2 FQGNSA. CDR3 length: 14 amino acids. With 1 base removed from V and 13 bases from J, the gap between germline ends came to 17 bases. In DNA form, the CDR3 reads TGTGCCAGCAGCTTAGTCGTGGGAAAACACGCCCAGTTCTTC. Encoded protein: CASSLVVGKHAQFF.

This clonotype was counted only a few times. The CDR3 spells CASSTQGGGGNQPQHF. DNA for the CDR3: TGTGCCAGCAGCACACAGGGGGGAGGGGGCAATCAGCCCCAGCATTTT. The chain has TRBV7-2 and TRBJ1-5; TRBD1 agrees at 8 bases. After removal of 5 bases from V and 2 bases from J, the junction contained 8 bases not matched to a gene. CDR1 and CDR2 from the germline V gene are SGHTA and FQGNSA. The CDR3 has 16 amino acids.

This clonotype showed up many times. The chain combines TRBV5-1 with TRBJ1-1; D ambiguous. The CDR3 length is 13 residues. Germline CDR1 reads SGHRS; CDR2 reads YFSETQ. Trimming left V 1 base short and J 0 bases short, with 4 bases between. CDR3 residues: CASSLNMNTEAFF. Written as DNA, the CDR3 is TGCGCCAGCAGCTTGAATATGAACACTGAAGCTTTCTTT.

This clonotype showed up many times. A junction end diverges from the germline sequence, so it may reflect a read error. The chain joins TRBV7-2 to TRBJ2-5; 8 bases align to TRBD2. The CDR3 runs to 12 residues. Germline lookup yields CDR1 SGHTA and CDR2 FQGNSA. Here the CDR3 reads CASSLGQREPHF. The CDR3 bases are TGTGCCAGCAGCTTAGGCCAGCGGGAGCCCCACTTC.

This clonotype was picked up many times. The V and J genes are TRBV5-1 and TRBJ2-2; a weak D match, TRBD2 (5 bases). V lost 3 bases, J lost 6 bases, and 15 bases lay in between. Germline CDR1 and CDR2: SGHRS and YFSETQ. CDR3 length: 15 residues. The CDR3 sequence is CASSSQTRFAGELFF. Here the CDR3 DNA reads TGCGCCAGCAGCTCCCAAACTAGGTTCGCCGGGGAGCTGTTTTTT.

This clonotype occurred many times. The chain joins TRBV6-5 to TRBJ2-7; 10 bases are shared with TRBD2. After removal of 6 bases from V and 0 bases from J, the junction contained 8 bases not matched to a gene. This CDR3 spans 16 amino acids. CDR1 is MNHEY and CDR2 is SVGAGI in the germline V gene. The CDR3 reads CASRGGGLAVSYEQYF. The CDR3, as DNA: TGTGCCAGCAGAGGCGGAGGACTAGCGGTCTCCTACGAGCAGTACTTC.

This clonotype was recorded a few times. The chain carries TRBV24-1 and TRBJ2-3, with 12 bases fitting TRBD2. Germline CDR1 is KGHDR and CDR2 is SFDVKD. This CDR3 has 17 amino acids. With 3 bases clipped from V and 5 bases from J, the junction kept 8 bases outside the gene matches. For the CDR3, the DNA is TGTGCCACCAGTGATATAGGACTAGCGGGATCGGAAGATACGCAGTATTTT. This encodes CATSDIGLAGSEDTQYF.

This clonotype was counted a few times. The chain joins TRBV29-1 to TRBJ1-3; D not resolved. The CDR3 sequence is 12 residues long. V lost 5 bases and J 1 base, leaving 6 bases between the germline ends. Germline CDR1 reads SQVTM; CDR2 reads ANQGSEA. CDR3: CSVQRSGNTIYF. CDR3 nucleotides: TGCAGCGTTCAGAGATCTGGAAACACCATATATTTT. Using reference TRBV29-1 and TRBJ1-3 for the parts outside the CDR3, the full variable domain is SAVISQKPSRDICQRGTSLTIQCQVDSQVTMMFWYRQQPGQSLTLIATANQGSEATYESGFVIDKFPISRPNLTFSTLTVSNMSPEDSSIYLCSVQRSGNTIYFGEGSWLTVV.

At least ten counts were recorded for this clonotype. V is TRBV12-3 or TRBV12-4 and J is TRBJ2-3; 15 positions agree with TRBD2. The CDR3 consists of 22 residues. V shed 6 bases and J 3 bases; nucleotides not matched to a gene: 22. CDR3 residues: CASSPGTSGRNAWVMRTDTQYF. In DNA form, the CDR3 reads TGTGCCAGCAGCCCCGGGACTAGCGGGAGGAACGCCTGGGTCATGCGAACAGATACGCAGTATTTT.

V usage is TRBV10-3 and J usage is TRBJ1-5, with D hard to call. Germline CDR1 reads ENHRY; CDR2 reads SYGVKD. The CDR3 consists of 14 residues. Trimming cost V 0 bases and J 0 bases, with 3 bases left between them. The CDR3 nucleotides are TGTGCCATCAGTGAGTCCGGTAGCAATCAGCCCCAGCATTTT. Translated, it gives CAISESGSNQPQHF.

The chain's CDR3 is CATGTFGGEQYF. The CDR3 DNA follows: TGTGCCACCGGGACCTTCGGCGGCGAGCAGTACTTC. The rearrangement joins TRBV6-2 or TRBV6-3 to TRBJ2-7; the D call may be TRBD1 or TRBD2 (5 bases each). The germline CDR1 and CDR2 sequences are MNHEY and SVGEGT. This CDR3 contains 12 residues. V lost 10 bases and J lost 6, with 16 bases in between.

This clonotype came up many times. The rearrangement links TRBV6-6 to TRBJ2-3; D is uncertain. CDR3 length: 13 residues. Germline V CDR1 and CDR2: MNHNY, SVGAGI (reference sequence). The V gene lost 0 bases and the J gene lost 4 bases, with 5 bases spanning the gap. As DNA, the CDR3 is TGTGCCAGCAGTTACTCGGCAGCAGATACGCAGTATTTT. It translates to CASSYSAADTQYF.

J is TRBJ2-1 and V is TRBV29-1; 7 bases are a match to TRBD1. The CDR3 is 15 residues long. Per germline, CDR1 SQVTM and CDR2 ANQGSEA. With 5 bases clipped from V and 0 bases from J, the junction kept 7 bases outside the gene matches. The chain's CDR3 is CSVRQGPSSYNEQFF. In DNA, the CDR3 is TGCAGCGTTCGACAGGGACCTAGCTCCTACAATGAGCAGTTCTTC.

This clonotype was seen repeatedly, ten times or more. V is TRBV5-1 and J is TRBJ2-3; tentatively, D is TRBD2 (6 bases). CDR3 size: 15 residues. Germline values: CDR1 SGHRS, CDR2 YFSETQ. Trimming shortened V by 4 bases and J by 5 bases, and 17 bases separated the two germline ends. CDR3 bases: TGCGCCAGCAGCAATACCGGCGGAGGGAAAGATACGCAGTATTTT. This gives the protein CASSNTGGGKDTQYF.

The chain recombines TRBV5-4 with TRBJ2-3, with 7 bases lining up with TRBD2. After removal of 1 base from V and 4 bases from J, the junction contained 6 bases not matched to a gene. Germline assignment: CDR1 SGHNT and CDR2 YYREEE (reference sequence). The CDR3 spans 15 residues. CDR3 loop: CASSLRGREADTQYF. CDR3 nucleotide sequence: TGTGCCAGCAGCTTGCGGGGACGGGAGGCAGATACGCAGTATTTT.

The CDR3 DNA sequence: TGCAGCCTAACCGTCAGGGGGCGAGGTGGAGATACGCAGTATTTT. Its translation: CSLTVRGRGGDTQYF. The chain carries TRBV29-1 and TRBJ2-3; 8 positions match TRBD1. J was trimmed by 5 bases and V by 8 bases; bases with no gene match: 15. The CDR3 loop spans 15 amino acids. CDR1 is SQVTM and CDR2 is ANQGSEA in the germline V gene.

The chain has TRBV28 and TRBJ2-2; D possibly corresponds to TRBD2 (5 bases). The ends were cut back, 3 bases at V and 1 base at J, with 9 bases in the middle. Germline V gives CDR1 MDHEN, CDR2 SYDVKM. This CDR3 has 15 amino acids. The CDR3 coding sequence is TGTGCCAGCAGTTTGAGGGCCTTGAACACCGGGGAGCTGTTTTTT. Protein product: CASSLRALNTGELFF.

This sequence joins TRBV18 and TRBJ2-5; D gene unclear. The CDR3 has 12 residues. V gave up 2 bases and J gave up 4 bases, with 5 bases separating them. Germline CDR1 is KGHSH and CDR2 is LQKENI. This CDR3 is CASSPELETQYF. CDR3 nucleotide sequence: TGTGCCAGCTCACCAGAACTAGAGACCCAGTACTTC.

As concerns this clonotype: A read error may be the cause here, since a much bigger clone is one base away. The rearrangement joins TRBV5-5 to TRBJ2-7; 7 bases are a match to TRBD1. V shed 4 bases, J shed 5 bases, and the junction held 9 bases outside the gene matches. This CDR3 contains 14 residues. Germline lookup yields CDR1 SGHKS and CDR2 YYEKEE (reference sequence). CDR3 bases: TGTGCCAGCAGCCCTAGACAGGGTACCCACGAGCAGTACTTC. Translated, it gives CASSPRQGTHEQYF.

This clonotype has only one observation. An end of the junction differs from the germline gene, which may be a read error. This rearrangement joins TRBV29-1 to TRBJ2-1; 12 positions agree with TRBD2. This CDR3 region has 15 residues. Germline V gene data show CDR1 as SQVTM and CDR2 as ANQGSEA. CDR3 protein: CSGIRGTSGYNEQFF. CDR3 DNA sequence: TGCAGCGGGATACGGGGGACTAGCGGGTACAACGAGCAGTTCTTC.